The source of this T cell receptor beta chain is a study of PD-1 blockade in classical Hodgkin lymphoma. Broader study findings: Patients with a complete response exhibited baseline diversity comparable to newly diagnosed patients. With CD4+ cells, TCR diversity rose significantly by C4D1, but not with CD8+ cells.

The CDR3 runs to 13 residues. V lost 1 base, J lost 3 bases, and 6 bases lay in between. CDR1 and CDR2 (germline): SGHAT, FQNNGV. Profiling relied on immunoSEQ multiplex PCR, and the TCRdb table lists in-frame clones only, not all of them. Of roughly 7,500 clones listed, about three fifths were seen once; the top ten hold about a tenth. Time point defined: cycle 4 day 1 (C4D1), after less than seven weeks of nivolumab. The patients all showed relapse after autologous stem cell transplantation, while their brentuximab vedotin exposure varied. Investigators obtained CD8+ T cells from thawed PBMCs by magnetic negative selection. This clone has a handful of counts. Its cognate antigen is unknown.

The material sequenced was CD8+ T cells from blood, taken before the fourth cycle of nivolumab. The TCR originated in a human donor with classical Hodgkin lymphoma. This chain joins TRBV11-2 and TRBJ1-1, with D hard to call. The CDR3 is CASSLGVDTEAFF. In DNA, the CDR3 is TGTGCCAGCAGCTTAGGGGTAGACACTGAAGCTTTCTTT.